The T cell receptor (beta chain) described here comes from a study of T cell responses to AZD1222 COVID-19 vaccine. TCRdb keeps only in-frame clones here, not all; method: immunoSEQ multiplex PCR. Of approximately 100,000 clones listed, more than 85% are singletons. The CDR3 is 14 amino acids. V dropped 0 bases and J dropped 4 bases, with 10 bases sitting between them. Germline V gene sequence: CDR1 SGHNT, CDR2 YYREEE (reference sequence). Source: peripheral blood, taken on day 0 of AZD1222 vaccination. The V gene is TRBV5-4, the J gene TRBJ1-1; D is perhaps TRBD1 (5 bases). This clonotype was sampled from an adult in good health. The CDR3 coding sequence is TGTGCCAGCAGCTTGGCCAACGGGGGCACTGAAGCTTTCTTT. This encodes CASSLANGGTEAFF.